The table lists the clone carrying this T cell receptor (beta chain) with many counts. The antigen remains unidentified. The CDR3 runs to 15 residues. Germline CDR1 DFQATT, CDR2 SNEGSKA (reference sequence). The data were taken from a study of identical twins' blood T cells. Study observations and caveats: Out-of-frame TCRbeta clonotypes reportedly had markedly more similar V usage in twins than unrelated donors.

TCRdb processed the 5' RACE reads anew with MiXCR; each CDR3 protein has one entry. The sample yields hundreds of thousands of distinct CDR3 sequences, approximately 30% seen once. This chain links TRBV20-1 with TRBJ2-7; 7 nucleotides line up with TRBD2. The clonotype was recovered from a woman aged 18 to 55 in good health. Sequences were obtained from PBMCs. The CDR3 coding sequence is TGCAGCGTTTACCGCGGGGACTACCCTTCCTACGAGCAGTACTTC. Amino acids: CSVYRGDYPSYEQYF.